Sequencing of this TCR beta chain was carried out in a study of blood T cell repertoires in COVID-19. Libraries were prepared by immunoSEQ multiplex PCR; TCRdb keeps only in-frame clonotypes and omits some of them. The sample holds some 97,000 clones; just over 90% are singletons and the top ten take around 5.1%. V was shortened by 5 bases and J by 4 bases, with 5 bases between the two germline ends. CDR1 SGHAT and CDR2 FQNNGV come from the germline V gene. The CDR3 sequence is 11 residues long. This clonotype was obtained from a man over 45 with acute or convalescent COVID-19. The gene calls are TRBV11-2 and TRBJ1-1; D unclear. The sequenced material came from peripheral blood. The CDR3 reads CASSPSTEAFF. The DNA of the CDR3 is TGTGCCAGCAGCCCGTCCACTGAAGCTTTCTTT.